This record concerns one T cell receptor beta chain sequence. The antigen is undetermined. These data originate in a study of shared clonotypes between healthy human individuals. Study observations and caveats: It was the non-shared clonotypes that had lower generation probabilities than clonotypes shared by all four donors. Of the naive CD4 clonotypes, around 5% were shared across a handful of donors.

Germline V lookup: CDR1 SGHAT, CDR2 FQNNGV. Trimming cost V 5 bases and J 4 bases, with 11 bases left between them. The CDR3 length is 13 residues. Generated by immunoSEQ multiplex PCR, the TCRdb table keeps only in-frame clones and is missing some. The table includes 2 million to 3 million clones, roughly 93% detected once. Material for sequencing was naive CD4+ T cells from PBMCs. Subset here: CD45RA+ positively selected. This sequence was found in a man younger than 35 in good health. Some clones in this sample may be carry-over from other donors' samples. The rearrangement joins TRBV11-2 to TRBJ1-2, with D perhaps TRBD1 (5 bases). The CDR3 DNA is TGTGCCAGCAGCCGGGACGGATCCTATGGCTACACCTTC. It encodes CASSRDGSYGYTF.